Following are 10 T cell receptor beta chains from one sample sequenced in a study of blood T cell repertoires in COVID-19. This table comes from immunoSEQ multiplex PCR, and its TCRdb copy is limited to in-frame clones, with some not included. The sample consists of about 44,000 clones, roughly 84% of them appearing once. Sequenced material: peripheral blood. The receptors derive from a woman aged 65 to 85 with acute or convalescent COVID-19.

The chain joins TRBV6-6 to TRBJ1-1; 9 nucleotides match TRBD1. This CDR3 has 13 amino acids. From germline, CDR1 is MNHNY and CDR2 SVGAGI (reference sequence). V shed 11 bases, J shed 5 bases, and the junction held 9 bases outside the gene matches. The CDR3 sequence: CAGRQGDWTEAFF. In nucleotides, the CDR3 is TGTGCCGGCCGACAGGGGGATTGGACTGAAGCTTTCTTT.

The chain carries TRBV7-2 and TRBJ2-4, with D possibly TRBD1 on 6 matching bases. Trimming cost V 5 bases and J 5 bases, with 25 bases left between them. This CDR3 has 18 amino acids. CDR1 SGHTA and CDR2 FQGNSA come from the germline V gene. This chain's CDR3 is CASSRTRNTLKGENIQYF. CDR3 bases: TGTGCCAGCAGCCGGACGCGGAATACCCTAAAGGGGGAAAACATTCAGTACTTC. The full variable domain, completed using reference TRBV7-2 and TRBJ2-4, is GAGVSQSPSNKVTEKGKDVELRCDPISGHTALYWYRQSLGQGLEFLIYFQGNSAPDKSGLPSDRFSAERTGGSVSTLTIQRTQQEDSAVYLCASSRTRNTLKGENIQYFGAGTRLSVL.

V gene TRBV10-3 combines with J gene TRBJ1-4; the match to TRBD1 covers 7 bases. CDR3 length equals 12 residues. The junction had 7 bases not matched to a gene; V was cut back by 8 bases and J by 10 bases. Germline loops: CDR1 ENHRY, CDR2 SYGVKD. Here the CDR3 DNA reads TGTGCCATCGGACAGGAGGTCGGAAAACTGTTTTTT. Its translation is CAIGQEVGKLFF.

Details on this clone: The junction departs from germline at one end; a sequencing error may be responsible. This chain connects TRBV4-2 to TRBJ2-3; 7 nucleotides match TRBD2. CDR1 and CDR2 (germline): LGHNA, YNFKEQ. The CDR3 is 15 residues long. The CDR3 DNA reads as TGTGCCAGCAGCGTTCAGGGCGGGAGCACGGATACGCAGTATTTT. Its translation: CASSVQGGSTDTQYF.

This clone appeared a few times. The V and J genes are TRBV19 and TRBJ2-2; weak D call: TRBD1 (6 bases). The germline V gene encodes CDR1 LNHDA and CDR2 SQIVND (reference sequence). The CDR3 loop spans 14 amino acids. V was cut by 6 bases and J by 2 bases, with 10 bases left in between. The DNA for the CDR3 is TGTGCCAGTAGGAGGACAGTAAACACCGGGGAGCTGTTTTTT. Protein product: CASRRTVNTGELFF.

The count of this clone is one. This chain links TRBV9 with TRBJ2-1; 11 bases agree with TRBD2. CDR1 and CDR2 (germline): SGDLS, YYNGEE. This CDR3 has 15 amino acids. With 0 bases clipped from V and 6 bases from J, the junction kept 2 bases outside the gene matches. CDR3 in amino acids: CASSVALAGGNEQFF. Written as DNA, the CDR3 is TGTGCCAGCAGCGTAGCCCTAGCGGGAGGCAATGAGCAGTTCTTC.

V usage is TRBV5-1 and J usage is TRBJ1-5; TRBD1 matches at 8 bases. CDR3 length: 15 residues. Per the germline V gene, CDR1 is SGHRS and CDR2 is YFSETQ. The V segment lost 4 bases and the J segment 4 bases; nucleotides outside the gene matches: 7. CDR3: CASSTTGVENQPQHF. DNA of the CDR3: TGCGCCAGCAGCACGACAGGGGTAGAGAATCAGCCCCAGCATTTT.

V is TRBV11-2 and J is TRBJ1-1; unclear D gene. The CDR3 runs 14 residues. Germline-derived CDR1 and CDR2 are SGHAT and FQNNGV. Trimming shortened V by 3 bases and J by 1 base, and 9 bases separated the two germline ends. CDR3 nucleotide sequence: TGTGCCAGCAGCTTCGGACGGGGGAACACTGAAGCTTTCTTT. It translates to CASSFGRGNTEAFF.

The V and J genes are TRBV4-3 and TRBJ2-7, with a tentative D call TRBD2 (6 bases). The CDR3 runs to 18 residues. Germline CDR1 LGHNA, CDR2 YSLEER. Trimming shortened V by 4 bases and J by 4 bases, and 26 bases separated the two germline ends. The CDR3 nucleotides read TGCGCCAGCAGCCGGCCTAAGACCCGGGGACTTCTCCATTACGAGCAGTACTTC. The encoded protein is CASSRPKTRGLLHYEQYF.

The chain carries TRBV24-1 and TRBJ2-1; 8 bases match TRBD2. With V trimmed by 3 bases and J by 1 base, 7 bases remained unmatched. From germline, CDR1 is KGHDR and CDR2 SFDVKD. The CDR3 runs to 17 residues. The CDR3 protein is CATSDPQSGRSYNEQFF. The CDR3 DNA reads TGTGCCACCAGTGATCCCCAGAGCGGGAGATCCTACAATGAGCAGTTCTTC.